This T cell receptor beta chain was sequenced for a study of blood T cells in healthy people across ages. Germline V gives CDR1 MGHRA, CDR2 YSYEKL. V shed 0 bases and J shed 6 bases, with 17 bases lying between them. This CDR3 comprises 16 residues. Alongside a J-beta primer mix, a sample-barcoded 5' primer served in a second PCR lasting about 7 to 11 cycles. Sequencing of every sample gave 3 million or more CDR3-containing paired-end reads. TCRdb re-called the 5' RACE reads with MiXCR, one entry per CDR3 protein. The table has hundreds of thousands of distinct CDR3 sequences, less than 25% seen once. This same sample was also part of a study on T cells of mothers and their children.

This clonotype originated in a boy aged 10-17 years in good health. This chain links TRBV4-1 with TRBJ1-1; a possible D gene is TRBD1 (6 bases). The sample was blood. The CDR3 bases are TGCGCCAGCAGCCAAGACCCCGGGGGCGCCGGGGCTGAAGCTTTCTTT. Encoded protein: CASSQDPGGAGAEAFF.